This T cell receptor beta chain was sequenced in a study of T cell changes during pregnancy in multiple sclerosis. V shed 6 bases and J shed 1 base, with 21 bases lying between them. CDR1 is SGHDT, CDR2 YYEEEE, per germline. There are 17 residues in the CDR3. Method: immunoSEQ multiplex PCR; TCRdb's copy keeps in-frame clones and lacks some. This table has about 61,000 clones, just under 90% appearing once. Sequenced here: peripheral blood, sampled in the first trimester of pregnancy. This chain links TRBV5-6 with TRBJ2-3, with D possibly TRBD1 on 6 matching bases. The clonotype originates from a female donor in good health, enrolled as a control in a pregnancy study. The CDR3: CASIQGRVIAGTDTQYF. CDR3 coding DNA: TGTGCCAGCATCCAGGGGCGTGTGATTGCTGGCACAGATACGCAGTATTTT. Drawing the rest from reference TRBV5-6 and TRBJ2-3, the complete variable domain is DAGVTQSPTHLIKTRGQQVTLRCSPKSGHDTVSWYQQALGQGPQFIFQYYEEEERQRGNFPDRFSGHQFPNYSSELNVNALLLGDSALYLCASIQGRVIAGTDTQYFGPGTRLTVL.